This T cell receptor (beta chain) appears in the sequencing data of a study of metastatic and nonmetastatic thyroid tumors. Study at large: It was across blood and tumor or nodule tissue from malignant and benign thyroid patients that repertoires were compared. General observations from the study: Benign nodules reportedly had significantly lower TCR beta diversity than malignant thyroid tumors in blood and tumor.

Thyroid surgery was performed in patients who had received no treatment beforehand. Looked up from germline, CDR1 is LGHDT and CDR2 is YNNKEL (reference sequence). This CDR3 spans 12 amino acids. Notes on this clone: Its target is unknown. An end of the junction does not agree with germline; a read error may underlie this.

Source study methods: A papillary thyroid cancer distant-metastasis classifier was built from CDR3 differences across clinicopathological groups. TCRdb re-analyzed the PCR reads through MiXCR. TCRdb's processing, not the authors' own work, is the source of the V and J calls. The table shows approximately 37,000 clones, with around 16% occurring only once. Input material: blood. The TCR was taken from a female donor with papillary thyroid cancer or a benign thyroid nodule (not recorded which). Some clones in this sample may be carry-over from other donors' samples. The V and J genes are TRBV3-1 and TRBJ2-1, with unresolved D. DNA of the CDR3: TGTGCCATCAGCCAAGAGGTGGCCAAGCAGTTCTTC. This gives the protein CAISQEVAKQFF.